The clone carrying this T cell receptor (beta chain) was recorded a few times. This CDR3 has 13 amino acids. Germline CDR1 SGHTA, CDR2 FQGTGA. Trimming cost V 4 bases and J 2 bases, with 8 bases left between them. The sample belongs to a study of T-cell reconstitution after alpha-beta-depleted transplantation in children. TCRbeta library preparation incorporated unique molecular identifiers. MiXCR, run by TCRdb on the PCR reads, gives a single entry per CDR3 protein. Altogether about 220,000 distinct CDR3 sequences are present, approximately 15% being singletons, with the ten largest covering around 45%.

The origin of this receptor is a male patient aged 2 to 10 who had a stem cell transplant for acute lymphoblastic leukemia, so the T cells may come from the graft donor. The chain uses TRBV7-3 and TRBJ2-5; D call uncertain. The starting material was PBMCs, mostly from graft donor cells, obtained 360 days after TCRalphabeta/CD19-depleted stem cell transplant. The CDR3 DNA reads as TGTGCCAGCAGCTACTCAGAGCAAGAGACCCAGTACTTC. Translated: CASSYSEQETQYF.